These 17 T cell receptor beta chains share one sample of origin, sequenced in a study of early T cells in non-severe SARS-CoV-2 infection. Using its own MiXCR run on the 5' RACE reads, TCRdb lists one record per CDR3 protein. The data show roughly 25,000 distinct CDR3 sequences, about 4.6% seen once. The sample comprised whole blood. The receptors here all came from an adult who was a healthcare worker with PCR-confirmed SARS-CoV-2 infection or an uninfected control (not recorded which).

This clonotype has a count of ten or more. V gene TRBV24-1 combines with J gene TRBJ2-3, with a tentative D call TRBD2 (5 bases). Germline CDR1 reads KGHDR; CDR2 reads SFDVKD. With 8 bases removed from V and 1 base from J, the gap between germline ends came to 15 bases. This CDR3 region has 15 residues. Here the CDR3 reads CATIWEMERTDTQYF. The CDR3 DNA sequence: TGTGCCACCATTTGGGAGATGGAACGCACAGATACGCAGTATTTT.

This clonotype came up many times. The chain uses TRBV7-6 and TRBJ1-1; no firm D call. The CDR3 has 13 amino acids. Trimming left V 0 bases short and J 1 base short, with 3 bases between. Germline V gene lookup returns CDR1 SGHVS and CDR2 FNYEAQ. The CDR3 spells CASSLAQNTEAFF. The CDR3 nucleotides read TGTGCCAGCAGCTTAGCCCAGAACACTGAAGCTTTCTTT.

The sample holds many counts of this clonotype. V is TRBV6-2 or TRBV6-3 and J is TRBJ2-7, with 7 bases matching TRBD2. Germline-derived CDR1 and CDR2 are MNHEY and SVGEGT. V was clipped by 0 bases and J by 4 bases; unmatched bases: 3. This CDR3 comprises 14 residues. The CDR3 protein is CASSYSLREYEQYF. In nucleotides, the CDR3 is TGTGCCAGCAGTTACTCATTGCGGGAGTACGAGCAGTACTTC.

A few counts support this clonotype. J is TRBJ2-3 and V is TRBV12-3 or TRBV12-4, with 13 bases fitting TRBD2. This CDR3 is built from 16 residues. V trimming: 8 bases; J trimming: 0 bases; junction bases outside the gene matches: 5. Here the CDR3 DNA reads TGTGCCAGCGGGACTAGCGGGACCTCTAGCACAGATACGCAGTATTTT. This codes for CASGTSGTSSTDTQYF.

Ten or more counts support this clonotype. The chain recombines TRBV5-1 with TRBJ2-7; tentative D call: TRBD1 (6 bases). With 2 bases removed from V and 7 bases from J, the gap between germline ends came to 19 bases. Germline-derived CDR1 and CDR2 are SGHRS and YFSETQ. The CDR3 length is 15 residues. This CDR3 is CASSFGRGMSAEQYF. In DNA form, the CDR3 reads TGCGCCAGCAGCTTCGGCAGGGGAATGTCGGCTGAGCAGTACTTC.

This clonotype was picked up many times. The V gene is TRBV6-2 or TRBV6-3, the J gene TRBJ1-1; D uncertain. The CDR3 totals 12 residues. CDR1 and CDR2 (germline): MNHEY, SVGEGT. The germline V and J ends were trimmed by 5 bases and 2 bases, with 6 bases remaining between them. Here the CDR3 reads CASSRINTEAFF. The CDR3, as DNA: TGTGCCAGCAGTCGGATCAACACTGAAGCTTTCTTT.

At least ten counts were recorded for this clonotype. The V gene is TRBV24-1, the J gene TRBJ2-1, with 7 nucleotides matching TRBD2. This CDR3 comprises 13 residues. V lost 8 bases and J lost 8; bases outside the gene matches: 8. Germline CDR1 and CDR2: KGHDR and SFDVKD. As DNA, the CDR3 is TGTGCCACCACGACTAGCACAATCGATGAGCAGTTCTTC. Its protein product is CATTTSTIDEQFF.

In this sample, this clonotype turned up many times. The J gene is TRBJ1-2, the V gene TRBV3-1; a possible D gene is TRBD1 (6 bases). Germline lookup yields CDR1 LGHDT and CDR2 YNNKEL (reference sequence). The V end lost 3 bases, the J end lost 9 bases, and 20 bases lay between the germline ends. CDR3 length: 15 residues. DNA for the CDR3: TGTGCCAGCAGCCAGAGTACCGGCCAGGGGTCTAGCTACACCTTC. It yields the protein CASSQSTGQGSSYTF.

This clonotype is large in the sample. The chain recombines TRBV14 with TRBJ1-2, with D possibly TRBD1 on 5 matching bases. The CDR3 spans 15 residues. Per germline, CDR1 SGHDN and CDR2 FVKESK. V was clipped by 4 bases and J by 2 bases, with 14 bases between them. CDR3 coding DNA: TGTGCCAGCAGCCCGACGGCGGGGGGAAACTATGGCTACACCTTC. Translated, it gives CASSPTAGGNYGYTF.

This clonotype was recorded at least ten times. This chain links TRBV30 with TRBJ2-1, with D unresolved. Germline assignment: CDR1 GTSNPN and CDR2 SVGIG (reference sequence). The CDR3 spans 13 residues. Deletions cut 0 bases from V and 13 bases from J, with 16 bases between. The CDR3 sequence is CAWSVNEENRQFF. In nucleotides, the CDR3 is TGTGCCTGGAGTGTAAACGAAGAGAACCGTCAGTTCTTC.

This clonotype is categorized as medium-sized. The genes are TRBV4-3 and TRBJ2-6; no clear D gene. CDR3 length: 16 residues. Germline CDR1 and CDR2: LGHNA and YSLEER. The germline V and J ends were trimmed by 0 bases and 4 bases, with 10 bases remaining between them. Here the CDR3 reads CASSQEGLGGANVLTF. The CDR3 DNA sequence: TGCGCCAGCAGCCAAGAAGGGTTAGGAGGGGCCAACGTCCTGACTTTC.

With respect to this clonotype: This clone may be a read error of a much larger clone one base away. CDR3 coding DNA: TGTGCCAGTAGCAGTGGACAGACTCCTGGAATCAGCTACACCTTC. It codes for CASSSGQTPGISYTF. The V call is TRBV19, the J call TRBJ1-2; maybe TRBD1 (6 bases). CDR3 length: 15 residues. Germline V gene lookup returns CDR1 LNHDA and CDR2 SQIVND (reference sequence). Trimming left V 6 bases short and J 9 bases short, with 23 bases between.

CDR3 residues: CASSPQGREALGDTQYF. CDR3 DNA: TGTGCCAGCAGTCCCCAGGGGCGGGAGGCACTTGGTGATACGCAGTATTTT. The genes are TRBV12-3 or TRBV12-4 and TRBJ2-3; 8 bases agree with TRBD2. After removal of 5 bases from V and 6 bases from J, the junction contained 16 bases not matched to a gene. This CDR3 comprises 17 residues.

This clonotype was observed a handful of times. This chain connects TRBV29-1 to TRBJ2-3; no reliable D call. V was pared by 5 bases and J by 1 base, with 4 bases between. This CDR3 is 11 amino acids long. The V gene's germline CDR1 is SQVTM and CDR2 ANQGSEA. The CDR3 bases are TGCAGCGTTAGGCGCACAGATACGCAGTATTTT. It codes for CSVRRTDTQYF.

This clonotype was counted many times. DNA of the CDR3: TGTGCCAGCAGCATTGACAGTAACACTGAAGCTTTCTTT. It translates to CASSIDSNTEAFF. This chain links TRBV7-3 with TRBJ1-1; TRBD1 is a possible D gene (5 bases). Trimming left V 5 bases short and J 2 bases short, with 9 bases between. There are 13 residues in the CDR3. CDR1 is SGHTA, CDR2 FQGTGA, per germline.

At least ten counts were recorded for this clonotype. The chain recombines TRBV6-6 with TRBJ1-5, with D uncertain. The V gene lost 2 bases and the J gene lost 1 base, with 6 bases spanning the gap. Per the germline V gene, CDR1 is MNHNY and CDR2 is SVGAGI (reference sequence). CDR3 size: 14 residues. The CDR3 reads CASSYGESNQPQHF. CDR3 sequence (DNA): TGTGCCAGCAGTTACGGGGAGAGCAATCAGCCCCAGCATTTT.

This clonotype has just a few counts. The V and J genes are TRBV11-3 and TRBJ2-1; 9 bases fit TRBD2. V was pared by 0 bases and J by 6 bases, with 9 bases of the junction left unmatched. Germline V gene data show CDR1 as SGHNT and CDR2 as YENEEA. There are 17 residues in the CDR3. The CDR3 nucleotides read TGTGCCAGCAGCTTAGATTCTGGAGCGGGGGGTCTCAATGAGCAGTTCTTC. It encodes CASSLDSGAGGLNEQFF.